This entry features one TCR beta chain sequence. The data originate from a study of shared clonotypes between healthy human individuals. Background on the study: A donor's plate count was three for CD4 naive and three for CD4 memory; CD8 naive had two and CD8 memory one.

The CDR3 spans 14 residues. Germline V lookup: CDR1 MNHNY, CDR2 SVGAGI (reference sequence). Between the trimmed V and J ends, which lost 6 bases and 3 bases, there was a span of 13 bases. Sorted-subset replicate PCR reactions were performed with approximately 200 ng DNA, corresponding to 30,000 to 35,000 T cell genomes. Sequencing was performed with immunoSEQ multiplex PCR; in TCRdb, only in-frame clones are kept and a portion is missing. The sample carries some 600,000 clones, roughly 96% recorded once. As defined, naive CD8 cells were CD45RO-negative and positively selected for CCR7, with terminally differentiated effector memory CD45RA+ cells excluded. All of the donors resided in Nashville, Tennessee, and each was a Caucasian adult.

The chain employs TRBV6-6 and TRBJ2-3; TRBD2 is a possible D gene (6 bases). The specimen sequenced was naive CD8+ T cells sorted from blood. This TCR was recovered from a woman in her thirties in good health. The CDR3 spells CASRGREMTDTQYF. Here the CDR3 DNA reads TGTGCCAGCAGGGGGCGGGAAATGACAGATACGCAGTATTTT.